These 23 T cell receptor beta chains originate from one sample sequenced in a study of blood T cell repertoires in COVID-19. Clones were read by immunoSEQ multiplex PCR, and TCRdb kept only the in-frame ones, dropping some. The data contain some 180,000 clones, approximately 80% of them seen just once; the ten biggest clones take up 5.5% to 7.5%. Sequencing input: peripheral blood. These receptor sequences come from a human donor in a cohort sampled during active COVID-19.

This chain connects TRBV30 to TRBJ2-5, with 9 positions matching TRBD2. Germline V gene data show CDR1 as GTSNPN and CDR2 as SVGIG (reference sequence). The CDR3 has 14 residues. With V trimmed by 7 bases and J by 3 bases, 9 bases remained unmatched. The CDR3 bases are TGTGCCTATAAAAGGCGGGGGGGAGAAGAGACCCAGTACTTC. This encodes CAYKRRGGEETQYF.

The V and J genes are TRBV30 and TRBJ2-7, with 7 nucleotides matching TRBD1. The CDR3 has 15 amino acids. Germline V gene sequence: CDR1 GTSNPN, CDR2 SVGIG (reference sequence). With 3 bases clipped from V and 2 bases from J, the junction kept 10 bases outside the gene matches. For the CDR3, the DNA is TGTGCCTGGAGCGCCGACAGGGTGTACCCCTACGAGCAGTACTTC. It is translated as CAWSADRVYPYEQYF.

This sequence joins TRBV12-3 or TRBV12-4 and TRBJ2-1, with a possible D match to TRBD2 (5 bases). V was pared by 8 bases and J by 5 bases, with 13 bases between. This CDR3 region has 13 residues. The CDR3 DNA follows: TGTGCCAGCGGTCCCTCCGGGGACAATGAGCAGTTCTTC. Its translation: CASGPSGDNEQFF.

J is TRBJ1-2 and V is TRBV19, with 7 bases fitting TRBD1. Germline loops: CDR1 LNHDA, CDR2 SQIVND (reference sequence). The V and J ends lost 5 bases and 8 bases, in that order; junction bases with no gene match: 11. The CDR3 consists of 14 residues. CDR3 coding DNA: TGTGCCAGTAGTTACCCAGGGACAGCGCAGGGCTACACCTTC. This gives the protein CASSYPGTAQGYTF.

The DNA for the CDR3 is TGCGCCAGCACCCTGTCCCAGGGGGGATCGGGCACCGGGGAGCTGTTTTTT. Translation gives CASTLSQGGSGTGELFF. V usage is TRBV5-1 and J usage is TRBJ2-2, with D possibly TRBD1 on 7 matching bases. The germline V gene encodes CDR1 SGHRS and CDR2 YFSETQ. The V end was cut by 6 bases, the J end by 4 bases, with 22 bases between. CDR3 length equals 17 residues.

This clone showed up just a few times. The V call is TRBV6-1, the J call TRBJ1-6, with D perhaps matching TRBD1 (5 bases). CDR1 is MNHNS and CDR2 is SASEGT in the germline V gene. The length of the CDR3 is 16 residues. V lost 4 bases and J lost 8, with 18 bases in between. CDR3 in amino acids: CASSGFRAPTHSPLHF. The CDR3 nucleotides read TGTGCCAGCAGTGGGTTCAGGGCACCGACTCATTCACCCCTCCACTTT.

The chain recombines TRBV15 with TRBJ1-2, with 9 bases fitting TRBD1. V was pared by 9 bases and J by 5 bases, with 7 bases of the junction left unmatched. Germline V gene data show CDR1 as LNHNV and CDR2 as YYDKDF (reference sequence). The CDR3 is 13 amino acids. The CDR3 reads CATGTGQGYGYTF. The CDR3 region has the DNA TGTGCCACGGGGACAGGGCAAGGATATGGCTACACCTTC.

V and J are TRBV11-2 and TRBJ1-4; tentatively, D is TRBD1 (6 bases). With 4 bases removed from V and 0 bases from J, the gap between germline ends came to 9 bases. Germline V gene sequence: CDR1 SGHAT, CDR2 FQNNGV. This CDR3 spans 15 amino acids. CDR3 in amino acids: CASSSGDATNEKLFF. In DNA, the CDR3 is TGTGCCAGCAGCTCAGGGGACGCAACTAATGAAAAACTGTTTTTT.

This clone showed up just a few times. This chain uses TRBV4-1 with TRBJ1-6, with TRBD1 identical over 8 bases. The ends lost 6 bases at V and 10 bases at J; junction bases unmatched: 5. There are 13 residues in the CDR3. Germline V gives CDR1 MGHRA, CDR2 YSYEKL. CDR3 protein: CASSRTGQSPLHF. The DNA for the CDR3 is TGCGCCAGCAGTCGGACAGGGCAATCACCCCTCCACTTT.

This chain joins TRBV18 and TRBJ1-6, with 9 bases matching TRBD1. The V and J ends lost 3 bases and 7 bases, in that order; junction bases with no gene match: 4. The length of the CDR3 is 15 residues. Germline-derived CDR1 and CDR2 are KGHSH and LQKENI. The CDR3 loop reads CASSPGQGSNSPLHF. CDR3 nucleotide sequence: TGTGCCAGCTCACCGGGACAGGGTTCAAATTCACCCCTCCACTTT.

The rearrangement joins TRBV5-1 to TRBJ2-2, with TRBD1 matching over 7 bases. This CDR3 comprises 15 residues. Germline CDR1 SGHRS, CDR2 YFSETQ. The V gene end was trimmed by 4 bases and the J gene end by 6 bases; junction bases not matched to a gene: 9. CDR3 in amino acids: CASSEGASWAGELFF. CDR3 sequence (DNA): TGCGCCAGCAGCGAGGGGGCCTCCTGGGCCGGGGAGCTGTTTTTT. Looking up the rest from reference TRBV5-1 and TRBJ2-2 gives the full variable domain: KAGVTQTPRYLIKTRGQQVTLSCSPISGHRSVSWYQQTPGQGLQFLFEYFSETQRNKGNFPGRFSGRQFSNSRSEMNVSTLELGDSALYLCASSEGASWAGELFFGEGSRLTVL.

This sequence joins TRBV6-5 and TRBJ2-7; 10 bases are shared with TRBD1. Germline lookup yields CDR1 MNHEY and CDR2 SVGAGI. The CDR3 runs to 14 residues. V trimming: 6 bases; J trimming: 4 bases; junction bases outside the gene matches: 6. Written as DNA, the CDR3 is TGTGCCAGCAGCCGTGGACAGGGGGGGTACGAGCAGTACTTC. Translation: CASSRGQGGYEQYF.

The chain combines TRBV5-1 with TRBJ1-4; TRBD1 aligns across 9 bases. Trimming at V came to 0 bases and at J to 7 bases, leaving 4 bases not matched to a gene. The CDR3 has 15 residues. Germline loops: CDR1 SGHRS, CDR2 YFSETQ. The CDR3 DNA reads TGCGCCAGCAGCTTGGGACAGGACAGGGGTGAAAAACTGTTTTTT. Protein: CASSLGQDRGEKLFF.

CDR3 loop: CASSADRGAHEQYF. The CDR3 region has the DNA TGTGCCAGCAGTGCGGACAGGGGTGCCCACGAGCAGTACTTC. V gene TRBV25-1 combines with J gene TRBJ2-7; the match to TRBD1 covers 9 bases. The CDR3 contains 14 residues. Germline-derived CDR1 and CDR2 are MGHDK and SYGVNS. Trimming cost V 4 bases and J 5 bases; bases outside gene matches: 6.

The CDR3 DNA reads as TGTGCCAGCAGCCCCACTAACTTGGCAGGGGGTGGCTATGGCTACACCTTC. Amino acids: CASSPTNLAGGGYGYTF. The J gene is TRBJ1-2, the V gene TRBV9, with TRBD1 matching over 7 bases. J gave up 4 bases and V 4 bases, and 16 bases lay outside the gene matches. The CDR3 spans 17 residues. The germline CDR1 and CDR2 sequences are SGDLS and YYNGEE.

This chain connects TRBV10-3 to TRBJ1-3; D may be TRBD1 (6 bases). V was shortened by 6 bases and J by 0 bases, with 12 bases between the two germline ends. The length of the CDR3 is 15 residues. From germline, CDR1 is ENHRY and CDR2 SYGVKD. This chain's CDR3 is CAIREQGTSGNTIYF. The CDR3, as DNA: TGTGCCATCAGGGAACAGGGAACCTCTGGAAACACCATATATTTT.

The rearrangement links TRBV11-2 to TRBJ2-7; tentatively, D is TRBD2 (5 bases). The germline V gene has CDR1 SGHAT and CDR2 FQNNGV. Trimming left V 2 bases short and J 2 bases short, with 10 bases between. This CDR3 spans 14 amino acids. The CDR3 is CASSLSGNPYEQYF. For the CDR3, the DNA is TGTGCCAGCAGCTTATCGGGAAACCCCTACGAGCAGTACTTC.

J is TRBJ2-3 and V is TRBV19; 9 bases line up with TRBD1. The CDR3 contains 16 residues. The germline V gene encodes CDR1 LNHDA and CDR2 SQIVND (reference sequence). Trimming removed 5 bases from V and 2 bases from J; junction bases left unmatched: 8. DNA for the CDR3: TGTGCCAGTAGTCCAAGGGACAGGGAGTACACAGATACGCAGTATTTT. Its protein is CASSPRDREYTDTQYF.

The gene calls are TRBV6-6 and TRBJ2-7; D is perhaps TRBD1 (6 bases). The germline V gene has CDR1 MNHNY and CDR2 SVGAGI (reference sequence). Trimming removed 4 bases at V and 2 bases at J, with 12 bases between. This CDR3 has 14 amino acids. The CDR3 nucleotides are TGTGCCAGCAGTTCTCGGACAGCTCCCTACGAGCAGTACTTC. This encodes CASSSRTAPYEQYF.

V and J are TRBV15 and TRBJ1-1, with TRBD1 as a possible D gene (5 bases). The length of the CDR3 is 16 residues. CDR1 and CDR2 from the germline V gene are LNHNV and YYDKDF (reference sequence). The ends were cut back, 4 bases at V and 5 bases at J, with 20 bases in the middle. CDR3 loop: CATSNLRWGEETEAFF. In DNA, the CDR3 is TGTGCCACCAGCAACCTTCGGTGGGGGGAGGAGACTGAAGCTTTCTTT.

This rearrangement joins TRBV5-6 to TRBJ2-1; TRBD2 matches 11 bases. This CDR3 is built from 16 residues. V gave up 4 bases and J gave up 3 bases; unmatched junction bases: 6. Per germline, CDR1 SGHDT and CDR2 YYEEEE. The CDR3 is CASSTGLADYYNEQFF. CDR3 DNA: TGTGCCAGCAGCACGGGACTAGCGGATTACTACAATGAGCAGTTCTTC.

The rearrangement links TRBV27 to TRBJ1-5, with D unclear. The ends were cut back, 2 bases at V and 5 bases at J, with 13 bases in the middle. The CDR3 consists of 15 residues. In germline, CDR1 is MNHEY, CDR2 SMNVEV (reference sequence). CDR3 region: CASSLRGNRDQPQHF. CDR3 DNA: TGTGCCAGCAGTTTACGGGGAAATAGGGATCAGCCCCAGCATTTT.

The rearrangement links TRBV30 to TRBJ2-7; TRBD1 aligns across 8 bases. Germline V gene data show CDR1 as GTSNPN and CDR2 as SVGIG (reference sequence). The length of the CDR3 is 13 residues. J was trimmed by 3 bases and V by 0 bases; bases with no gene match: 1. Here the CDR3 reads CAWSVTGGYEQYF. Written as DNA, the CDR3 is TGTGCCTGGAGTGTTACAGGGGGCTACGAGCAGTACTTC.